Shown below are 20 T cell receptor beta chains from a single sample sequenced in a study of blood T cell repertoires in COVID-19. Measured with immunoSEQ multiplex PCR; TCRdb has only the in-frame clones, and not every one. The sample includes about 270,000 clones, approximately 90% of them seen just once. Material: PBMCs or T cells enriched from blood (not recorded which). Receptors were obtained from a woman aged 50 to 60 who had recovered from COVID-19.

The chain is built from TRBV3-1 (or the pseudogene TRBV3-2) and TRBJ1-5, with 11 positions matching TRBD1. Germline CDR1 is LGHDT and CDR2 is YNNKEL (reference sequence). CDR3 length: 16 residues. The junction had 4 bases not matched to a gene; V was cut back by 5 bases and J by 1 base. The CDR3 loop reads CASSGQGARSNQPQHF. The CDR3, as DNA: TGTGCCAGCAGCGGACAGGGGGCGCGGAGCAATCAGCCCCAGCATTTT.

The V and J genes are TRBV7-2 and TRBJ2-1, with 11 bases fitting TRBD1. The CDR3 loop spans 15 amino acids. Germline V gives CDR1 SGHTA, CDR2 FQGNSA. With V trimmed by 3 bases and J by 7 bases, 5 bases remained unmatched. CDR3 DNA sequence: TGTGCCAGCAGCTTTCAGGACAGGGGGCTGAATGAGCAGTTCTTC. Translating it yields CASSFQDRGLNEQFF.

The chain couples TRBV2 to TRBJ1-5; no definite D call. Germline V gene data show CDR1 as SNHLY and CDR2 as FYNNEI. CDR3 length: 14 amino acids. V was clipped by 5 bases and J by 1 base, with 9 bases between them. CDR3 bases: TGTGCCAGCAGTCTACCCGTGAGCAATCAGCCCCAGCATTTT. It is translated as CASSLPVSNQPQHF.

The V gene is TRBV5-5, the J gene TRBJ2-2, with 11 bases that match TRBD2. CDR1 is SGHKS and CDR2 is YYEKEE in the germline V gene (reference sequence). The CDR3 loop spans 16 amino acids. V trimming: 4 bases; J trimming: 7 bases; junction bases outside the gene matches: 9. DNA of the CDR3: TGTGCCAGCAGCCTCTCCGGGACTAGCGGATTCGGGGAGCTGTTTTTT. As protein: CASSLSGTSGFGELFF.

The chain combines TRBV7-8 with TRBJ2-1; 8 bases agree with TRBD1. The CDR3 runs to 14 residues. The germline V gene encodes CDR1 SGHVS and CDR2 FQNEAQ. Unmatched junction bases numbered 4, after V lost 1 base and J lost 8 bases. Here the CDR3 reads CASSLVTGVYEQFF. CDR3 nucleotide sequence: TGTGCCAGCAGCTTAGTGACAGGGGTATATGAGCAGTTCTTC.

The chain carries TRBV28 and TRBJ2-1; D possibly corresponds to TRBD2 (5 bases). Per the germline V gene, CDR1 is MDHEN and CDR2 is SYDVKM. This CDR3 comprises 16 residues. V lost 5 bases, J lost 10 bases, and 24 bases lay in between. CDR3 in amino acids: CASSPSSSEGPGEQFF. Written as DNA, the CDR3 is TGTGCCAGCAGTCCATCGTCAAGTGAGGGCCCTGGGGAGCAGTTCTTC.

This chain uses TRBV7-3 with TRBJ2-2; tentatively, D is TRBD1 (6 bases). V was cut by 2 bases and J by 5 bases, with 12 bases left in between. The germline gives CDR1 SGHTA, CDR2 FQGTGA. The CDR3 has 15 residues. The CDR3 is CASSLDRGSTGELFF. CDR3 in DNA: TGTGCCAGCAGCTTAGATAGGGGGTCGACCGGGGAGCTGTTTTTT.

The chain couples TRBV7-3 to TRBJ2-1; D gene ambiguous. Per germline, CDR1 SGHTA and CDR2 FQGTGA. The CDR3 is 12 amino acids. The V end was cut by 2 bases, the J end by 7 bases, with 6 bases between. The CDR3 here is CASSLDLNEQFF. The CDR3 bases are TGTGCCAGCAGCTTAGATCTAAATGAGCAGTTCTTC.

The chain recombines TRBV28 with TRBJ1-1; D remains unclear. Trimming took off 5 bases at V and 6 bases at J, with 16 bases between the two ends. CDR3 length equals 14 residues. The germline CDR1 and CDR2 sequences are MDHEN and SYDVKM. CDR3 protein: CASSAPRGVSEAFF. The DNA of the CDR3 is TGTGCCAGCAGTGCGCCCCGCGGGGTTTCTGAAGCTTTCTTT.

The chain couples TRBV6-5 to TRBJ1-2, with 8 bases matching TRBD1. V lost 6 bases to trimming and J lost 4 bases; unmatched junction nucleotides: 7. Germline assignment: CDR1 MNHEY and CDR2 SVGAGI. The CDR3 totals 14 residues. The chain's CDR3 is CASRRQGLGYGYTF. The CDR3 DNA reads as TGTGCCAGCAGGAGACAGGGGCTGGGCTATGGCTACACCTTC.

CDR3 sequence: CASSTQTVASTDTQYF. Here the CDR3 DNA reads TGCGCCAGCAGCACCCAAACGGTAGCTAGCACAGATACGCAGTATTTT. The chain uses TRBV5-1 and TRBJ2-3; no clear D. The CDR3 has 16 residues. Germline V gene sequence: CDR1 SGHRS, CDR2 YFSETQ. Trimming cost V 4 bases and J 0 bases, with 15 bases left between them. Combining the CDR3 with reference TRBV5-1 and TRBJ2-3 gives the whole variable domain KAGVTQTPRYLIKTRGQQVTLSCSPISGHRSVSWYQQTPGQGLQFLFEYFSETQRNKGNFPGRFSGRQFSNSRSEMNVSTLELGDSALYLCASSTQTVASTDTQYFGPGTRLTVL.

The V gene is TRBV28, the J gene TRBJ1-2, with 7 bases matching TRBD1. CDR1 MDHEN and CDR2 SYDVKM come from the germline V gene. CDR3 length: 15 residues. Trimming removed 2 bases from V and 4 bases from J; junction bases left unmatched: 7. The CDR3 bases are TGTGCCAGCAGTTTACCGACCTGGGACAGCTATGGCTACACCTTC. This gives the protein CASSLPTWDSYGYTF.

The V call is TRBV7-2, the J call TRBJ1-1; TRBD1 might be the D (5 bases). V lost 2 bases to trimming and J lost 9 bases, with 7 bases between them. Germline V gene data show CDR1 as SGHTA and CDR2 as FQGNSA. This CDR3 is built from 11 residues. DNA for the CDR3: TGTGCCAGCAGCTTATCAGGGAAAGCTTTCTTT. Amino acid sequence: CASSLSGKAFF.

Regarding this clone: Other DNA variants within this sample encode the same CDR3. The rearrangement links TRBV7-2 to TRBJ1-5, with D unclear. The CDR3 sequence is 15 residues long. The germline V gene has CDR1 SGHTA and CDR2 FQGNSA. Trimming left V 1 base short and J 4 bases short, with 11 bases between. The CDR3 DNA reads TGTGCCAGCAGCTTAGGAGGAGGGTTAAATCAGCCCCAGCATTTT. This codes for CASSLGGGLNQPQHF.

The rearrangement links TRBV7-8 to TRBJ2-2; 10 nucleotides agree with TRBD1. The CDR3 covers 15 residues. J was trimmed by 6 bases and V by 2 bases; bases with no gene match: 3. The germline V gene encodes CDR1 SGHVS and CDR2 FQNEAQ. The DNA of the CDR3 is TGTGCCAGCAGCTTAATCGGACAGGGGGCCGGGGAGCTGTTTTTT. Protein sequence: CASSLIGQGAGELFF.

CDR3 amino acids: CASSGGDSPRSQHF. In DNA form, the CDR3 reads TGTGCCAGCAGTGGCGGGGACAGCCCGAGGTCCCAGCATTTT. The rearrangement links TRBV2 to TRBJ1-5, with 7 bases aligning to TRBD1. Germline assignment: CDR1 SNHLY and CDR2 FYNNEI. V gave up 4 bases and J gave up 11 bases; unmatched junction bases: 11. The CDR3 spans 14 residues.

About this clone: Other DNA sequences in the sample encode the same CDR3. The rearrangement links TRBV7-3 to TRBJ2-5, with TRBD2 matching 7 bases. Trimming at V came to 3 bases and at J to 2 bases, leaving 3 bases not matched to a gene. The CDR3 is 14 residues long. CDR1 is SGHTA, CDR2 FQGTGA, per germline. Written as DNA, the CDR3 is TGTGCCAGCAGCTTGACGGGAGGTCAAGAGACCCAGTACTTC. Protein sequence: CASSLTGGQETQYF.

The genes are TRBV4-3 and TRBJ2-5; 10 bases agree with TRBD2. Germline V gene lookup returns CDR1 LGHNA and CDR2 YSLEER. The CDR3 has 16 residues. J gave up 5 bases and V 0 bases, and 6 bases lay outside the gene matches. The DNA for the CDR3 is TGCGCCAGCAGCCAAGATTGGCTAGCGGGAGATGAGACCCAGTACTTC. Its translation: CASSQDWLAGDETQYF.

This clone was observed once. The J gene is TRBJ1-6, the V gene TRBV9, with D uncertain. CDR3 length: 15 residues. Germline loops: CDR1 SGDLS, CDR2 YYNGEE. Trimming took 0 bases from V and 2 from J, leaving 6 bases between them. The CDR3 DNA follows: TGTGCCAGCAGCGTAGGGGAGACCTATAATTCACCCCTCCACTTT. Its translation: CASSVGETYNSPLHF.

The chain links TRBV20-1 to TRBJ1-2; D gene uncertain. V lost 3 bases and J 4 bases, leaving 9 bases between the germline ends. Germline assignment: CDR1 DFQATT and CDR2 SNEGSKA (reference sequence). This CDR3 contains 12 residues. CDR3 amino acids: CSASSQVYGYTF. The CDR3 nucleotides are TGCAGTGCTAGTAGCCAGGTCTATGGCTACACCTTC.